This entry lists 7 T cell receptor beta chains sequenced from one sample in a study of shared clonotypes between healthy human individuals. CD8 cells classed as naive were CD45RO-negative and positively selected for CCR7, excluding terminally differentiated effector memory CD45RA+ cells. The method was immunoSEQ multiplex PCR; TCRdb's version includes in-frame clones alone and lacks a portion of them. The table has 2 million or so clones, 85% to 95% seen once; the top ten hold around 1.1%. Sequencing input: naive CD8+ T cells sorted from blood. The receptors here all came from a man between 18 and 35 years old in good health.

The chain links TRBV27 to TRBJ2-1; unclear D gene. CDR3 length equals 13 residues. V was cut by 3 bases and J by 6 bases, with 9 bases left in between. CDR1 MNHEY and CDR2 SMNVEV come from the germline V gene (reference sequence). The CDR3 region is CASSFIPLNEQFF. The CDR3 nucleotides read TGTGCCAGCAGTTTTATCCCACTCAATGAGCAGTTCTTC.

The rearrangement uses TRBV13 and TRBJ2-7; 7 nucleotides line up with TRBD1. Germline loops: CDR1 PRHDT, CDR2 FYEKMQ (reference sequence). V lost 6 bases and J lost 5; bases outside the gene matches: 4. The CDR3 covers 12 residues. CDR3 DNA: TGTGCCAGCAGTCCTGACAGGGACGAGCAGTACTTC. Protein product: CASSPDRDEQYF.

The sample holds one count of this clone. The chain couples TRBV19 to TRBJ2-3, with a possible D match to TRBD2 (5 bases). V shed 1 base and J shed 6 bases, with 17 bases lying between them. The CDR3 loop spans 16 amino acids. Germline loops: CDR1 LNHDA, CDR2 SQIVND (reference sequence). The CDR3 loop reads CASSIGAGQLTDTQYF. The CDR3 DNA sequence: TGTGCCAGTAGTATAGGTGCGGGCCAATTAACCGATACGCAGTATTTT. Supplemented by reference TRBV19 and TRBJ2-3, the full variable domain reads DGGITQSPKYLFRKEGQNVTLSCEQNLNHDAMYWYRQDPGQGLRLIYYSQIVNDFQKGDIAEGYSVSREKKESFPLTVTSAQKNPTAFYLCASSIGAGQLTDTQYFGPGTRLTVL.

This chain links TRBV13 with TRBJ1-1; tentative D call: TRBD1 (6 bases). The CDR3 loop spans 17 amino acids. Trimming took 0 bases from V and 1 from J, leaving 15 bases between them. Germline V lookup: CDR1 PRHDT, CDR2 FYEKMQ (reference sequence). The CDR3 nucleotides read TGTGCCAGCAGCTTAGGCCTAATTCGGGACAAGAACACTGAAGCTTTCTTT. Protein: CASSLGLIRDKNTEAFF.

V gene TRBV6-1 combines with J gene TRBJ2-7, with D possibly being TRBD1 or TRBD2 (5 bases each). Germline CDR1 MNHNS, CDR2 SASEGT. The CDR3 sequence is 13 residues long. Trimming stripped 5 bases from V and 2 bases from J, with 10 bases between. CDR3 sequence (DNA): TGTGCCAGCAGTTTAGGGGACCCCTACGAGCAGTACTTC. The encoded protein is CASSLGDPYEQYF.

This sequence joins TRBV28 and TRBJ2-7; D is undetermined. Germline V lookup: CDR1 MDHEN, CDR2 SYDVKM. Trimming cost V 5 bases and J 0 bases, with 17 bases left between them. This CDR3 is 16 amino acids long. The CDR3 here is CASSPTSERFSYEQYF. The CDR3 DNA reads TGTGCCAGCAGTCCCACCTCGGAGAGATTCTCCTACGAGCAGTACTTC.

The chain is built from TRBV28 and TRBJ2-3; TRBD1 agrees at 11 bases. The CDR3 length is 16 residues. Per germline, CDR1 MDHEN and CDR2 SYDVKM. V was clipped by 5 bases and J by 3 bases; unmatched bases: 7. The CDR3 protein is CASSPRTGGWTDTQYF. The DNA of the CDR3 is TGTGCCAGCAGTCCACGGACAGGGGGCTGGACAGATACGCAGTATTTT.